Presented here are 11 T cell receptor beta chains from one specimen sequenced in a study of OX40 agonist ivuxolimab in advanced cancers. Sequenced by immunoSEQ multiplex PCR; TCRdb stores in-frame clones only, minus some. The sample lists roughly 60,000 clones, less than 90% occurring once. Material: CD4+ or CD8+ T cells sorted from blood, obtained in a trial of the OX40 agonist ivuxolimab. These receptor sequences come from an adult with an advanced solid tumor such as melanoma, head and neck, liver or kidney cancer.

The chain is built from TRBV6-5 and TRBJ1-2; TRBD1 might be the D (5 bases). Germline values: CDR1 MNHEY, CDR2 SVGAGI. V was trimmed by 6 bases and J by 2 bases, leaving 16 bases between them. This CDR3 spans 15 amino acids. CDR3 protein: CASRAGRFQNYGYTF. The CDR3 DNA follows: TGTGCCAGCAGAGCGGGACGTTTCCAGAACTATGGCTACACCTTC.

The chain employs TRBV27 and TRBJ2-3, with 14 bases that match TRBD2. The germline gives CDR1 MNHEY, CDR2 SMNVEV (reference sequence). The trim removed 4 bases at V and 0 bases at J, leaving 12 bases unmatched. This CDR3 has 20 amino acids. CDR3 amino acids: CASSSGLAGGHTTSTDTQYF. CDR3 coding DNA: TGTGCCAGCAGTTCTGGACTAGCGGGGGGCCATACGACTAGCACAGATACGCAGTATTTT.

This chain uses TRBV6-1 with TRBJ2-7; D ambiguous. V was trimmed by 2 bases and J by 3 bases, leaving 8 bases between them. The CDR3 totals 13 residues. The germline CDR1 and CDR2 sequences are MNHNS and SASEGT. The CDR3 spells CASSESQFYEQYF. In DNA form, the CDR3 reads TGTGCCAGCAGTGAATCACAGTTCTACGAGCAGTACTTC.

The V call is TRBV28, the J call TRBJ1-6, with D maybe TRBD1 (6 bases). This CDR3 spans 13 amino acids. Trimming stripped 7 bases from V and 3 bases from J, with 7 bases between. Germline V lookup: CDR1 MDHEN, CDR2 SYDVKM. Here the CDR3 reads CASKGGYNSPLHF. The CDR3 DNA follows: TGTGCCAGCAAAGGGGGCTATAATTCACCCCTCCACTTT. The full variable domain, its missing parts supplied by reference TRBV28 and TRBJ1-6, is DVKVTQSSRYLVKRTGEKVFLECVQDMDHENMFWYRQDPGLGLRLIYFSYDVKMKEKGDIPEGYSVSREKKERFSLILESASTNQTSMYLCASKGGYNSPLHFGNGTRLTVT.

This chain joins TRBV30 and TRBJ2-1, with 7 bases that match TRBD2. CDR3 length equals 13 residues. The V gene's germline CDR1 is GTSNPN and CDR2 SVGIG (reference sequence). With 7 bases clipped from V and 2 bases from J, the junction kept 5 bases outside the gene matches. The CDR3 reads CASLAGPYNEQFF. CDR3 DNA: TGTGCCTCGTTAGCGGGCCCCTACAATGAGCAGTTCTTC. The full variable domain, in which reference TRBV30 and TRBJ2-1 provide the parts outside the CDR3, is SQTIHQWPATLVQPVGSPLSLECTVEGTSNPNLYWYRQAAGRGLQLLFYSVGIGQISSEVPQNLSASRPQDRQFILSSKKLLLSDSGFYLCASLAGPYNEQFFGPGTRLTVL.

The chain uses TRBV29-1 and TRBJ2-5; D possibly corresponds to TRBD1 (5 bases). Deletions cut 6 bases from V and 4 bases from J, with 12 bases between. Per the germline V gene, CDR1 is SQVTM and CDR2 is ANQGSEA. This CDR3 spans 12 amino acids. CDR3 region: CSVSMGLETQYF. CDR3 bases: TGCAGCGTGAGCATGGGGCTAGAGACCCAGTACTTC.

This sequence joins TRBV5-4 and TRBJ2-1; D gene ambiguous. Trimming removed 0 bases from V and 4 bases from J, with 8 bases in between. This CDR3 is built from 14 residues. Germline CDR1 and CDR2: SGHNT and YYREEE (reference sequence). The CDR3 DNA sequence: TGTGCCAGCAGCTTGGGGACGCTATACAATGAGCAGTTCTTC. Its protein is CASSLGTLYNEQFF.

This clone was seen more than once but under ten times. The genes are TRBV10-3 and TRBJ1-5; D unclear. Germline CDR1 reads ENHRY; CDR2 reads SYGVKD. CDR3 size: 12 residues. V lost 4 bases, J lost 9 bases, and 10 bases lay in between. The CDR3 protein is CAISVTGPPQHF. In DNA, the CDR3 is TGTGCCATCAGTGTCACCGGACCGCCCCAGCATTTT.

The chain has TRBV7-2 and TRBJ1-6; weak D call: TRBD1 (5 bases). V was shortened by 1 base and J by 0 bases, with 10 bases between the two germline ends. The CDR3 runs 17 residues. Per germline, CDR1 SGHTA and CDR2 FQGNSA. For the CDR3, the DNA is TGTGCCAGCAGCTTAGGTCCGGGGACCTCCTATAATTCACCCCTCCACTTT. The encoded protein is CASSLGPGTSYNSPLHF. The full variable domain, with the rest looked up from reference TRBV7-2 and TRBJ1-6, is GAGVSQSPSNKVTEKGKDVELRCDPISGHTALYWYRQSLGQGLEFLIYFQGNSAPDKSGLPSDRFSAERTGGSVSTLTIQRTQQEDSAVYLCASSLGPGTSYNSPLHFGNGTRLTVT.

The rearrangement uses TRBV5-6 and TRBJ2-7; 9 bases are shared with TRBD1. Germline V lookup: CDR1 SGHDT, CDR2 YYEEEE. CDR3 size: 16 residues. V dropped 0 bases and J dropped 0; count of bases not matched to a gene: 4. The CDR3 spells CASSLVGDRDSYEQYF. CDR3 coding DNA: TGTGCCAGCAGCTTGGTGGGGGACAGGGACTCCTACGAGCAGTACTTC.

The chain combines TRBV30 with TRBJ1-6; the D is unclear. Germline V gene sequence: CDR1 GTSNPN, CDR2 SVGIG (reference sequence). CDR3 length: 16 residues. Trimming took off 1 base at V and 10 bases at J, with 20 bases between the two ends. The CDR3 is CAWSGWGGTVGSPLHF. Here the CDR3 DNA reads TGTGCCTGGAGTGGCTGGGGAGGAACGGTTGGGTCACCCCTCCACTTT.